Below, one TCR beta chain is given with its context. Its matching antigen is unknown. Just one base apart from a much larger clone, this may be a read error. This specimen comes from a study of post-analysis software for immune sequencing data. Findings and limits, study-wide: About five TRBV segments were more frequent in patients than controls; TRBV5-6, TRBV5-1 and TRBV20-1 belonged to this group. Controls significantly exceeded multiple sclerosis patients in normalized Chao1 diversity. Batch-matched samples strongly co-clustered by F measure.

With 5 bases removed from V and 12 bases from J, the gap between germline ends came to 29 bases. The CDR3 has 15 amino acids. The germline V gene encodes CDR1 DFQATT and CDR2 SNEGSKA (reference sequence). The authors incorporated unique molecular identifiers into the TCR beta cDNA libraries. Starting from approximately 0.95 to 9.8 million T cells, the study yielded 500,000 or so cDNA molecules. In TCRdb, the PCR reads were re-called with MiXCR into one record per CDR3 protein. This table holds over 700,000 distinct CDR3 sequences, around 27% found once. This chain joins TRBV20-1 and TRBJ2-7; D not certain. The sequencing sample was made of blood. This TCR was recovered from a girl aged 10-17 years with multiple sclerosis. The CDR3 region is CSAQTLDPPRETRYF. CDR3 in DNA: TGCAGTGCTCAGACCTTGGACCCCCCGCGAGAGACCCGGTACTTC.